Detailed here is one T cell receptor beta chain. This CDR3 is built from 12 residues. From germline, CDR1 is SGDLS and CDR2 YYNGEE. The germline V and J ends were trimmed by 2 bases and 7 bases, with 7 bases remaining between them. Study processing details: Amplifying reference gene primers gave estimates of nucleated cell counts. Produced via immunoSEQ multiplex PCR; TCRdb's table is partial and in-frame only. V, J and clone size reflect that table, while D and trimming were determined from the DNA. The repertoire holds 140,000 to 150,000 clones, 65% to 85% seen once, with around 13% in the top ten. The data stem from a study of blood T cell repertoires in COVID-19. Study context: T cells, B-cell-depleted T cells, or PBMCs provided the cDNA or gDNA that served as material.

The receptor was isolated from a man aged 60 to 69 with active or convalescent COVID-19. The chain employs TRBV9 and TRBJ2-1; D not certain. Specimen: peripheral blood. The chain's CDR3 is CASSVSLNEQFF. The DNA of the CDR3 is TGTGCCAGCAGCGTCTCGTTAAATGAGCAGTTCTTC.